This TCR beta chain was recovered during a study of T cell clonality in common variable immunodeficiency. This clone came up a few times. Its target is unknown. The read is 3 residues too short to cover the CDR3 end, so that end is filled in from the germline J gene. Germline values: CDR1 SNHLY, CDR2 FYNNEI. Trimming pared 6 bases from V and 4 bases from J, leaving 12 bases between. The CDR3 extends over 13 amino acids. The table came from immunoSEQ multiplex PCR; TCRdb's copy has only in-frame clones and leaves some out. The record shows approximately 34,000 clones for this sample, with no singletons present. Whole-study findings and limits: Common variable immunodeficiency TCR beta sequences reportedly had fewer deletions and N-nucleotide insertions. T cell subpopulation sequencing would be needed to explain CVID clonality.

Sequencing was carried out using peripheral blood mononuclear cells. The TCR originated in a person between 18 and 75 years old in good health. The V and J genes are TRBV2 and TRBJ1-1; a possible D gene is TRBD1 (6 bases). The covered CDR3 bases are TGTGCCAGCAGCCCAGGGGCGACCACTGAA. Its protein product is CASSPGATTE. The CDR3 as a whole reads CASSPGATTEAFF.